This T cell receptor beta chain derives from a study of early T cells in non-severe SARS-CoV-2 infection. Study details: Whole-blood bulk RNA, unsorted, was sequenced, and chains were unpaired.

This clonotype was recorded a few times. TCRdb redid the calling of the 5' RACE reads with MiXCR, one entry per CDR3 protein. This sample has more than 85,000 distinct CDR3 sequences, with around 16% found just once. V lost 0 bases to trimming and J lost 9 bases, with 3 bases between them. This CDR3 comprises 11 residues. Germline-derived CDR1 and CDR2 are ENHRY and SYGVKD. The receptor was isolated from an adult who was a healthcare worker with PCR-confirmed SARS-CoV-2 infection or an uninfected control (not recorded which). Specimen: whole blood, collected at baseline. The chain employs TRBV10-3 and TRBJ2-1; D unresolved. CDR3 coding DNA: TGTGCCATCAGTGAGTCGCGTGAGCAGTTCTTC. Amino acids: CAISESREQFF.